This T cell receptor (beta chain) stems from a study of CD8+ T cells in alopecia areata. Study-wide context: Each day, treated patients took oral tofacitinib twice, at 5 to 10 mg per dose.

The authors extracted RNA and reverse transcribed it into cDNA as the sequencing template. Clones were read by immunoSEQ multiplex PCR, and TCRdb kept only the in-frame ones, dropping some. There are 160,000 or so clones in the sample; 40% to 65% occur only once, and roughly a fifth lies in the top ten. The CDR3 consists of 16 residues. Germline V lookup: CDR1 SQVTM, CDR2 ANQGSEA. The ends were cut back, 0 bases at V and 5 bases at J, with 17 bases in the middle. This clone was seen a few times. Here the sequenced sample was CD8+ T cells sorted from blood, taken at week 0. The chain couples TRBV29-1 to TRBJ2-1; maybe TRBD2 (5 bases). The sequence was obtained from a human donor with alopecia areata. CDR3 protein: CSVEDPRAPYNNEQFF. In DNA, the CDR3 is TGCAGCGTTGAAGATCCGCGGGCCCCCTACAACAATGAGCAGTTCTTC.